This T cell receptor (beta chain) was captured in a study of early T cells in non-severe SARS-CoV-2 infection. Across the whole study: The study sequenced bulk RNA from unsorted whole blood, with chains unpaired.

Overall study results and limits: VDJdb matching favored anti-spike CD8 responses, missing private and CD4 specificities.

The sample holds many counts of this clonotype. Its antigen is not known. Germline trimming cut 2 bases from V and 7 bases from J; bases unmatched to any gene: 4. This CDR3 contains 14 residues. Looked up from germline, CDR1 is SGHRS and CDR2 is YFSETQ. Individual cDNA molecules carried attached unique molecular identifiers. TCRdb re-analysed the 5' RACE reads in MiXCR, keeping a single row per CDR3 protein. The sample carries approximately 29,000 distinct CDR3 sequences, 5.5% to 7.5% recorded once. Material: whole blood, obtained at baseline. This clonotype originated in an adult who was a healthcare worker with PCR-confirmed SARS-CoV-2 infection or an uninfected control (not recorded which). The chain carries TRBV5-1 and TRBJ2-1; TRBD2 matches 9 bases. CDR3: CASSLAGGTNEQFF. The CDR3 DNA is TGCGCCAGCAGCTTAGCGGGGGGAACGAATGAGCAGTTCTTC.